This entry lists 26 T cell receptor beta chains sequenced from one sample in a study of T-cell reconstitution after alpha-beta-depleted transplantation in children. Molecular barcoding with unique molecular identifiers was used for the TCRbeta library. TCRdb called the PCR reads again in MiXCR, with one record for every CDR3 protein. In the table there are about 830,000 distinct CDR3 sequences, 16% of which are singletons. The source was PBMCs, mostly from graft donor cells, collected 360 days after TCRalphabeta/CD19-depleted stem cell transplant. These receptors came from a male patient aged 5 to 17 who had a stem cell transplant for acute lymphoblastic leukemia, so the T cells may come from the graft donor.

This rearrangement joins TRBV4-1 to TRBJ1-2, with 7 bases fitting TRBD1. From germline, CDR1 is MGHRA and CDR2 YSYEKL. With 0 bases clipped from V and 6 bases from J, the junction kept 7 bases outside the gene matches. The CDR3 totals 15 residues. CDR3 in amino acids: CASSQEADREDGYTF. In DNA, the CDR3 is TGCGCCAGCAGCCAAGAGGCCGACAGGGAAGATGGCTACACCTTC.

The chain couples TRBV3-1 to TRBJ2-7; D remains unclear. The CDR3 spans 14 residues. Trimming took off 0 bases at V and 4 bases at J, with 10 bases between the two ends. Looked up from germline, CDR1 is LGHDT and CDR2 is YNNKEL (reference sequence). For the CDR3, the DNA is TGTGCCAGCAGCCAAGACCCCTCGGCATACGAGCAGTACTTC. It specifies CASSQDPSAYEQYF.

J is TRBJ1-4 and V is TRBV5-1; D is uncertain. There are 14 residues in the CDR3. Germline V gene sequence: CDR1 SGHRS, CDR2 YFSETQ. V was pared by 0 bases and J by 4 bases, with 7 bases between. The chain's CDR3 is CASSLGTLNEKLFF. CDR3 DNA sequence: TGCGCCAGCAGCTTGGGGACGCTTAATGAAAAACTGTTTTTT.

V usage is TRBV7-6 and J usage is TRBJ1-1; 7 bases are a match to TRBD1. The CDR3 is made up of 15 amino acids. The V segment lost 2 bases and the J segment 1 base; nucleotides outside the gene matches: 4. CDR1 and CDR2 (germline): SGHVS, FNYEAQ. CDR3 coding DNA: TGTGCCAGCAGCTTACTACAGGGGTCGAACACTGAAGCTTTCTTT. Translation gives CASSLLQGSNTEAFF.

The rearrangement links TRBV5-1 to TRBJ2-2; unclear D gene. V dropped 4 bases and J dropped 1 base, with 14 bases sitting between them. The CDR3 contains 16 residues. In germline, CDR1 is SGHRS, CDR2 YFSETQ. The CDR3 nucleotides are TGCGCCAGCAGCCTCAGGTCCAGCCAGAACACCGGGGAGCTGTTTTTT. This translates into CASSLRSSQNTGELFF.

The chain links TRBV7-2 to TRBJ2-7, with D possibly TRBD2 on 5 matching bases. Germline CDR1 reads SGHTA; CDR2 reads FQGNSA. V lost 6 bases and J lost 0, with 9 bases in between. The CDR3 covers 13 residues. In nucleotides, the CDR3 is TGTGCCAGCAGTGGACTGGACTCCTACGAGCAGTACTTC. It translates to CASSGLDSYEQYF.

This rearrangement joins TRBV12-3 or TRBV12-4 to TRBJ2-7; 7 positions agree with TRBD2. The CDR3 is made up of 15 amino acids. V dropped 6 bases and J dropped 2; count of bases not matched to a gene: 10. The CDR3 nucleotides are TGTGCCAGCAGGGGGGGGAAAGCGCCTACCTACGAGCAGTACTTC. It translates to CASRGGKAPTYEQYF.

This clonotype was picked up a small number of times. The chain combines TRBV11-2 with TRBJ2-2; D unclear. CDR1 is SGHAT, CDR2 FQNNGV, per germline. This CDR3 is 16 amino acids long. V was trimmed by 0 bases and J by 3 bases, leaving 11 bases between them. CDR3 protein: CASSLDFRAHTGELFF. DNA of the CDR3: TGTGCCAGCAGCTTAGATTTTAGGGCCCACACCGGGGAGCTGTTTTTT.

The gene calls are TRBV12-3 or TRBV12-4 and TRBJ2-7; 9 bases match TRBD1. The CDR3 loop spans 14 amino acids. V dropped 3 bases and J dropped 3; count of bases not matched to a gene: 3. As DNA, the CDR3 is TGTGCCAGCAGTTTCGTGGGACAGGGCTACGAGCAGTACTTC. Protein sequence: CASSFVGQGYEQYF.

The rearrangement uses TRBV5-1 and TRBJ2-7; D uncertain. Germline V gives CDR1 SGHRS, CDR2 YFSETQ. V lost 3 bases to trimming and J lost 3 bases, with 13 bases between them. CDR3 length: 14 residues. As DNA, the CDR3 is TGCGCCAGCAGCTGGTCCCTTGGGATCTACGAGCAGTACTTC. Translation gives CASSWSLGIYEQYF. The entire variable domain, with the rest obtained from reference TRBV5-1 and TRBJ2-7, is as follows: KAGVTQTPRYLIKTRGQQVTLSCSPISGHRSVSWYQQTPGQGLQFLFEYFSETQRNKGNFPGRFSGRQFSNSRSEMNVSTLELGDSALYLCASSWSLGIYEQYFGPGTRLTVT.

The chain employs TRBV3-1 and TRBJ1-1, with 8 bases fitting TRBD1. V lost 3 bases to trimming and J lost 4 bases; unmatched junction nucleotides: 7. This CDR3 spans 15 amino acids. Germline CDR1 is LGHDT and CDR2 is YNNKEL (reference sequence). Written as DNA, the CDR3 is TGTGCCAGCAGCCAGCCCAGGGGGCCTGGCACTGAAGCTTTCTTT. This codes for CASSQPRGPGTEAFF.

This clonotype came up a few times. This chain connects TRBV11-2 to TRBJ2-1; TRBD1 agrees at 11 bases. The germline V gene has CDR1 SGHAT and CDR2 FQNNGV. Unmatched junction bases numbered 2, after V lost 3 bases and J lost 7 bases. CDR3 length: 14 amino acids. The CDR3 reads CASSLDRGQNEQFF. The CDR3 DNA is TGTGCCAGCAGCTTGGACAGGGGGCAGAATGAGCAGTTCTTC.

This clonotype was found a few times. The V call is TRBV27, the J call TRBJ1-1, with TRBD1 matching 11 bases. Trimming removed 6 bases from V and 1 base from J; junction bases left unmatched: 10. Germline loops: CDR1 MNHEY, CDR2 SMNVEV (reference sequence). The CDR3 has 17 amino acids. The CDR3 sequence: CASRAGTGGGPNTEAFF. The DNA of the CDR3 is TGTGCCAGCAGGGCCGGGACAGGGGGTGGACCGAACACTGAAGCTTTCTTT.

This clonotype has only a few counts. The chain combines TRBV4-1 with TRBJ2-7; D is tentatively TRBD1 or TRBD2 (5 bases each). This CDR3 comprises 15 residues. Germline CDR1 MGHRA, CDR2 YSYEKL. Trimming took 0 bases from V and 6 from J, leaving 15 bases between them. The CDR3 coding sequence is TGCGCCAGCAGCCAAGATCTGAGGGGATTCGGCGAGCAGTACTTC. Translating gives CASSQDLRGFGEQYF.

This clonotype came up a few times. A junction boundary mismatches the germline segment, possibly from a read error. This rearrangement joins TRBV6-4 to TRBJ2-4; possibly TRBD2 for D (6 bases). The CDR3 contains 17 residues. Germline V lookup: CDR1 MRHNA, CDR2 SNTAGT. The CDR3 spells CASRDSGSGPAKNIQYF. CDR3 nucleotides: TGTGCCAGCAGGGACTCGGGCAGCGGGCCAGCCAAAAACATTCAGTACTTC.

This clonotype was counted at least ten times. This rearrangement joins TRBV5-1 to TRBJ2-3; D remains ambiguous. In germline, CDR1 is SGHRS, CDR2 YFSETQ. CDR3 length: 13 residues. Trimming removed 4 bases at V and 2 bases at J, with 8 bases between. As DNA, the CDR3 is TGCGCCAGCAGCCCCCGAGACACAGATACGCAGTATTTT. It codes for CASSPRDTDTQYF.

This clonotype has just a few counts. The gene calls are TRBV12-3 or TRBV12-4 and TRBJ2-1, with D tentatively TRBD2 (5 bases). The CDR3 contains 16 residues. Trimming left V 0 bases short and J 2 bases short, with 11 bases between. The CDR3: CASSLAGVSAYNEQFF. The CDR3 coding sequence is TGTGCCAGCAGTTTAGCGGGAGTTAGCGCCTACAATGAGCAGTTCTTC.

V usage is TRBV5-1 and J usage is TRBJ2-3, with unresolved D. V lost 0 bases and J 5 bases, leaving 16 bases between the germline ends. The germline V gene has CDR1 SGHRS and CDR2 YFSETQ. CDR3 length: 16 amino acids. DNA of the CDR3: TGCGCCAGCAGCTTGGTTGTGACACCCCGCGGAGATACGCAGTATTTT. It encodes CASSLVVTPRGDTQYF. Together with reference TRBV5-1 and TRBJ2-3, the CDR3 gives the full variable domain: KAGVTQTPRYLIKTRGQQVTLSCSPISGHRSVSWYQQTPGQGLQFLFEYFSETQRNKGNFPGRFSGRQFSNSRSEMNVSTLELGDSALYLCASSLVVTPRGDTQYFGPGTRLTVL.

The table lists this clonotype with many counts. In nucleotides, the CDR3 is TGCGCCAGCAGCGCTAGGTTCGACGAGCAGTACTTC. Protein product: CASSARFDEQYF. The gene calls are TRBV5-1 and TRBJ2-7; D is undetermined. V dropped 4 bases and J dropped 5 bases, with 10 bases sitting between them. The CDR3 is 12 amino acids. Germline CDR1 reads SGHRS; CDR2 reads YFSETQ.

In this sample, this clonotype turned up a few times. V usage is TRBV7-2 and J usage is TRBJ2-3; the match to TRBD2 covers 9 bases. V shed 2 bases and J 2 bases; nucleotides not matched to a gene: 8. Germline V CDR1 and CDR2: SGHTA, FQGNSA. The CDR3 has 17 residues. CDR3 in DNA: TGTGCCAGCAGCTTATTGCCTAGCGGGGCCATCACAGATACGCAGTATTTT. Its translation: CASSLLPSGAITDTQYF.

This clonotype showed up just a few times. The rearrangement uses TRBV27 and TRBJ2-7, with 9 bases that match TRBD2. J gave up 9 bases and V 7 bases, and 19 bases lay outside the gene matches. Per the germline V gene, CDR1 is MNHEY and CDR2 is SMNVEV (reference sequence). The CDR3 has 16 amino acids. CDR3 sequence reads: CASKANSGGKYLVQYF. The DNA for the CDR3 is TGTGCCAGCAAGGCGAATAGCGGGGGAAAATACTTGGTGCAGTACTTC.

The CDR3, as DNA: TGTGCCAGCAGCCACCCCGGGACGGATAACTATGGCTACACCTTC. Translation gives CASSHPGTDNYGYTF. The J gene is TRBJ1-2, the V gene TRBV7-9, with a tentative D call TRBD1 (5 bases). V lost 5 bases to trimming and J lost 1 base, with 14 bases between them. CDR1 is SEHNR, CDR2 FQNEAQ, per germline (reference sequence). The CDR3 is made up of 15 amino acids. Full variable domain (rest looked up from reference TRBV7-9 and TRBJ1-2): DTGVSQNPRHKITKRGQNVTFRCDPISEHNRLYWYRQTLGQGPEFLTYFQNEAQLEKSRLLSDRFSAERPKGSFSTLEIQRTEQGDSAMYLCASSHPGTDNYGYTFGSGTRLTVV.

The genes are TRBV5-1 and TRBJ1-1; D not certain. This CDR3 has 15 amino acids. The V end lost 4 bases, the J end lost 0 bases, and 13 bases lay between the germline ends. CDR1 SGHRS and CDR2 YFSETQ come from the germline V gene. The CDR3 DNA reads TGCGCCAGCAGCCTGGACCCGATTCTGAACACTGAAGCTTTCTTT. As protein: CASSLDPILNTEAFF.

This clonotype was seen only a few times. The gene calls are TRBV7-3 and TRBJ2-3; D unresolved. The CDR3 is 15 amino acids. Germline CDR1 is SGHTA and CDR2 is FQGTGA. The V end was cut by 2 bases, the J end by 6 bases, with 15 bases between. The CDR3 sequence: CASSLDGNKADTQYF. CDR3 DNA sequence: TGTGCCAGCAGCTTAGATGGCAACAAGGCGGATACGCAGTATTTT.

This clonotype has a handful of counts. The chain couples TRBV21-1 to TRBJ1-2. TRBV21-1 is assigned pseudogene status. The CDR3 consists of 19 residues. Here the CDR3 reads CASSNDTLLAGCSNYGYTF. The CDR3 region has the DNA TGTGCCAGCAGCAACGACACCCTCCTAGCCGGCTGCTCAAACTATGGCTACACCTTC.

This clonotype was counted many times. The gene calls are TRBV2 and TRBJ2-7; D call uncertain. There are 12 residues in the CDR3. V lost 7 bases and J 0 bases, leaving 7 bases between the germline ends. CDR1 and CDR2 from the germline V gene are SNHLY and FYNNEI. The DNA for the CDR3 is TGTGCCAGCAAAGAGTTCTCCTACGAGCAGTACTTC. Protein sequence: CASKEFSYEQYF.